Here is one TCR beta chain with its context. A single base separates this from a much larger clone, so it may be a read error. V dropped 3 bases and J dropped 3; count of bases not matched to a gene: 5. The CDR3 has 14 amino acids. Germline CDR1 and CDR2: SGHRS and YFSETQ. Arm-PCR of CDR3 regions and iRepertoire HTBI primers were used to build TCR beta libraries. TCRdb re-derived calls from the multiplex PCR reads in MiXCR, one entry per CDR3 protein. Of approximately 470,000 distinct CDR3 sequences listed, about 17% are singletons. This record belongs to a study of regulatory T cells in long-lasting Graves disease. This sample's time point: newly diagnosed GD, antithyroid drugs for less than 3 months. From RNA extracted from PBMCs, the TCR library was made. The sample also formed part of further work on T cells in Graves' hyperthyroidism and ophthalmopathy.

The J gene is TRBJ1-2, the V gene TRBV5-1; 7 bases agree with TRBD1. The TCR comes from a man aged 35-49 years with Graves disease. The source was peripheral blood mononuclear cells (PBMCs), collected at new diagnosis, from a patient treated with antithyroid drugs. In DNA form, the CDR3 reads TGCGCCAGCAGCTCGACAGGGAAGGACTATGGCTACACCTTC. Encoded protein: CASSSTGKDYGYTF.